A selection of T cell receptor beta chains follows, all from one sample in a study of breast tumors, draining lymph nodes, adjacent tissues. TCRdb called the multiplex PCR reads again in MiXCR, with one record for every CDR3 protein. Altogether about 230,000 distinct CDR3 sequences are present, about 34% being singletons, with the ten largest covering over 1.1%. Sequenced: axillary lymph node tissue. The receptors were gathered from a female donor with breast cancer. Some clones in this sample may be carry-over from other donors' samples. CDR3s include the opening cysteine and the closing phenylalanine or tryptophan. D genes are given only for firm matches. Expanded clones get a size class; other rows say once, few or many, or leave the size out.

J: TRBJ1-6
D: -
size: many
V: TRBV30
CDR3: CAWSLGSGSPLHF
DNA: TGTGCCTGGAGTTTGGGGTCGGGTTCACCCCTCCACTTT

J: TRBJ2-1
D: TRBD2
size: many
V: TRBV9
CDR3: CASSRGTSGLDEQFF
DNA: TGTGCCAGCAGCCGAGGGACTAGCGGGCTGGATGAGCAGTTCTTC

J: TRBJ2-1
D: -
size: once
V: TRBV15
CDR3: CATSSSDVSYNEQFF
DNA: TGTGCCACCAGCAGTAGCGATGTTTCCTACAATGAGCAGTTCTTC

J: TRBJ2-1
D: -
size: -
V: TRBV7-2
CDR3: CASALRDSIEQFF
DNA: TGTGCCAGCGCCCTCCGGGACTCGATTGAGCAGTTCTTC

J: TRBJ2-3
D: TRBD2
size: many
V: TRBV12-3/TRBV12-4
CDR3: CASSPKTSGGTDTQYF
DNA: TGTGCCAGCAGCCCCAAGACTAGCGGGGGGACAGATACGCAGTATTTT

J: TRBJ2-1
D: -
size: many
V: TRBV20-1
CDR3: CSAVRNNEQFF
DNA: TGCAGTGCTGTTAGAAACAATGAGCAGTTCTTC

J: TRBJ2-2
D: -
size: many
V: TRBV2
CDR3: CASTADTNTGELFF
DNA: TGTGCCAGCACAGCGGACACTAACACCGGGGAGCTGTTTTTT

J: TRBJ2-2
D: TRBD2
size: many
V: TRBV7-8
CDR3: CASSLRRELSGELFF
DNA: TGTGCCAGCAGCTTAAGGCGGGAGCTGTCCGGGGAGCTGTTTTTT

J: TRBJ2-2
D: -
size: -
V: TRBV9
CDR3: CASSVGTSNGELFF
DNA: TGTGCCAGCAGCGTAGGGACGTCGAACGGGGAGCTGTTTTTT

J: TRBJ2-1
D: -
size: many
V: TRBV2
CDR3: CASMLSYNEQFF
DNA: TGTGCCAGCATGTTATCCTACAATGAGCAGTTCTTC

J: TRBJ2-1
D: -
size: many
V: TRBV3-1
CDR3: CASSQVHHHNEQFF
DNA: TGTGCCAGCAGCCAAGTCCACCATCACAATGAGCAGTTCTTC

J: TRBJ2-5
D: TRBD2
size: many
V: TRBV12-3/TRBV12-4
CDR3: CASSRGLAGVRETQYF
DNA: TGTGCCAGCAGTCGCGGACTAGCGGGAGTCCGAGAGACCCAGTACTTC

J: TRBJ2-6
D: -
size: many
V: TRBV18
CDR3: CASSVAWGSGANVLTF
DNA: TGTGCCAGCTCAGTCGCATGGGGATCTGGGGCCAACGTCCTGACTTTC

J: TRBJ1-5
D: TRBD1
size: few
V: TRBV28
CDR3: CASTFWDRKNQPQHF
DNA: TGTGCCAGCACCTTCTGGGACAGAAAGAATCAGCCCCAGCATTTT

J: TRBJ2-1
D: TRBD2
size: many
V: TRBV7-3
CDR3: CASSLSTSGVGEQFF
DNA: TGTGCCAGCAGCTTAAGCACTAGCGGGGTGGGGGAGCAGTTCTTC

J: TRBJ2-3
D: -
size: -
V: TRBV9
CDR3: CASSVDQRIGTQCF
DNA: TGTGCCAGCAGCGTAGATCAGCGAATAGGTACGCAGTGTTTT

J: TRBJ2-5
D: -
size: many
V: TRBV9
CDR3: CASSRQGWGETQSF
DNA: TGTGCCAGCAGCAGACAAGGGTGGGGAGAGACCCAGTCCTTC

J: TRBJ2-1
D: -
size: many
V: TRBV20-1
CDR3: CSARVGTATNNEQFF
DNA: TGCAGTGCTAGAGTGGGGACTGCTACAAACAATGAGCAGTTCTTC

J: TRBJ2-7
D: -
size: -
V: TRBV5-4
CDR3: CASSWGGPLYEQYF
DNA: TGTGCCAGCAGCTGGGGGGGGCCACTCTACGAGCAGTACTTC

J: TRBJ1-1
D: -
size: -
V: TRBV7-9
CDR3: CASSLKGVSEAFF
DNA: TGTGCCAGCAGTTTGAAGGGAGTGTCTGAAGCTTTCTTT

J: TRBJ1-5
D: -
size: -
V: TRBV9
CDR3: CASSVDANSNQPQHF
DNA: TGTGCCAGCAGCGTAGACGCAAATAGCAATCAGCCCCAGCATTTT

J: TRBJ2-1
D: -
size: -
V: TRBV6-5
CDR3: CASSHSQDNEQFF
DNA: TGTGCCAGCAGTCACTCACAGGACAATGAGCAGTTCTTC

J: TRBJ2-4
D: -
size: -
V: TRBV3-1
CDR3: CANLGPGGPNIQYF
DNA: TGTGCCAACTTGGGGCCGGGCGGCCCAAACATTCAGTACTTC

J: TRBJ1-2
D: -
size: -
V: TRBV20-1
CDR3: CSAPGRIAYGYTF
DNA: TGCAGTGCTCCGGGGAGGATAGCCTATGGCTACACCTTC

J: TRBJ1-2
D: TRBD1
size: -
V: TRBV7-9
CDR3: CASSATGTHYGYTF
DNA: TGTGCCAGCAGCGCGACAGGGACTCACTATGGCTACACCTTC

J: TRBJ2-3
D: TRBD2
size: -
V: TRBV7-8
CDR3: CASSLRTSGNTDTQYF
DNA: TGTGCCAGCAGCTTAAGGACTAGCGGAAACACAGATACGCAGTATTTT